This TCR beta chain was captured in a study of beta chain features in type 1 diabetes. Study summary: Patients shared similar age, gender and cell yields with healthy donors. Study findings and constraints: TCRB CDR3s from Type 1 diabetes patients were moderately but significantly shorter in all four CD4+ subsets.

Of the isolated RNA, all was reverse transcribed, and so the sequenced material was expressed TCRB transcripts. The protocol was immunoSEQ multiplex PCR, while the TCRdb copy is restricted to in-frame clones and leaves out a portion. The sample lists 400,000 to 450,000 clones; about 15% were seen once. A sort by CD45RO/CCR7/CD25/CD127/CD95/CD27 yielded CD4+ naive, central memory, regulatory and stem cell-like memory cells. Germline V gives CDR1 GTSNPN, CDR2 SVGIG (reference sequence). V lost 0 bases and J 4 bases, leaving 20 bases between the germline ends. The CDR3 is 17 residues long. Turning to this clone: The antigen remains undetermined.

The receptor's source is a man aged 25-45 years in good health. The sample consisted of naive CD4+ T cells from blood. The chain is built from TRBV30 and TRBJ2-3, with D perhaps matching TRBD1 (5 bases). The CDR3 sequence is CAWSVLAGLMGADTQYF. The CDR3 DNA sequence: TGTGCCTGGAGTGTTTTGGCAGGGCTGATGGGCGCAGATACGCAGTATTTT.